Listed below are T cell receptor beta chains from one sample, sequenced in a study of shared clonotypes between healthy human individuals. Produced via immunoSEQ multiplex PCR; TCRdb's table is partial and in-frame only. The sample consists of 2 million or so clones, roughly 94% of them appearing once. Sequencing was performed on naive CD4+ T cells sorted from blood. The receptors were sampled from a man between 18 and 29 years old in good health. The CDR3 runs from the conserved cysteine through the conserved F or W. The D gene is left open where the match is weak. Expanded clones get a size class; other rows say once, few or many, or leave the size out.

D,V,J,size,DNA,CDR3
NA,TRBV11-3,TRBJ2-3,NA,TGTGCCAGCAGCTTTGGTGGAGATACGCAGTATTTT,CASSFGGDTQYF
TRBD2,TRBV6-5,TRBJ2-1,NA,TGTGCCAGCTGGCGGGGGGACAATGAGCAGTTCTTC,CASWRGDNEQFF
NA,TRBV10-3,TRBJ2-7,NA,TGTGCCATCAGTGAGGTCGAACAGCGTACCTACGAGCAGTACTTC,CAISEVEQRTYEQYF
NA,TRBV5-1,TRBJ2-7,NA,TGCGCCAGCAGCGCGGGTCCTACCTACGAGCAGTACTTC,CASSAGPTYEQYF
NA,TRBV5-1,TRBJ2-5,many,TGCGCCAGTGGCTTGGATATGGGAGAGTCGACCCAGTACTTC,CASGLDMGESTQYF
NA,TRBV5-6,TRBJ1-4,NA,TGTGCCAGCAGCTTAAGACGGCTAACTAATGAAAAACTGTTTTTT,CASSLRRLTNEKLFF
NA,TRBV5-1,TRBJ1-6,few,TGCGCCAGCAGCTATGGGACGAATAATTCACCCCTCCACTTT,CASSYGTNNSPLHF
NA,TRBV30,TRBJ2-1,once,TGTGCCTGGCATGACGCCCAGGGGAACATAAATGAGCAGTTCTTC,CAWHDAQGNINEQFF
NA,TRBV7-9,TRBJ2-7,once,TGTGCCAGCAGCCTTCAAGGCGCCCAGGGTGAGCAGTACTTC,CASSLQGAQGEQYF
TRBD1,TRBV7-9,TRBJ1-1,NA,TGTGCCAGCAGCCCAAGCCCCGACAGGGAACTCACTGAAGCTTTCTTT,CASSPSPDRELTEAFF
NA,TRBV11-2,TRBJ1-1,NA,TGTGCCAGCAGCTTCGAGGGATCGAACACTGAAGCTTTCTTT,CASSFEGSNTEAFF
NA,TRBV28,TRBJ1-1,NA,TGTGCCAGCAGGATAACAGGGTCTGAAGCTTTCTTT,CASRITGSEAFF
NA,TRBV6-6,TRBJ2-7,NA,TGTGCCAGCAGCATAGACAGCTACACCTACGAGCAGTACTTC,CASSIDSYTYEQYF
NA,TRBV5-6,TRBJ1-1,NA,TGTGCCAGCAGCAGGGGGGGGCACACTGAAGCTTTCTTT,CASSRGGHTEAFF
TRBD1,TRBV6-5,TRBJ1-2,NA,TGTGCCAGCAGCGCCCCGGACAGGGGGCTTGGCTACACCTTC,CASSAPDRGLGYTF
NA,TRBV2,TRBJ2-3,NA,TGTGCCAGCAGCGTCGAAAGGGGGTTTATGGCAGATACGCAGTATTTT,CASSVERGFMADTQYF
TRBD1,TRBV9,TRBJ2-7,NA,TGTGCCAGCAGCGTAGGTCTTCCGCTCAGGGGGGAGCAGTACTTC,CASSVGLPLRGEQYF
TRBD2,TRBV15,TRBJ2-4,NA,TGTGCCACCAGCAGAGATAAGAGCCAGCGGGGGAAAAACATTCAGTACTTC,CATSRDKSQRGKNIQYF
NA,TRBV6-1,TRBJ2-7,NA,TGTGCCAGCAGAGACTACGAGCAGTACTTC,CASRDYEQYF
TRBD2,TRBV28,TRBJ2-5,NA,TGTGCCAGCAGTGTTAGCGGGGGGGCAGGGACCCAGTACTTC,CASSVSGGAGTQYF
NA,TRBV28,TRBJ1-6,once,TGTGCCAGCAGTTTGTCTGCCGGAGCCTATAATTCACCCCTCCACTTT,CASSLSAGAYNSPLHF
TRBD1,TRBV5-1,TRBJ1-1,NA,TGCGCCAGCAGCCCCCGGGACAGGGGAGATACTGAAGCTTTCTTT,CASSPRDRGDTEAFF
NA,TRBV6-5,TRBJ2-1,NA,TGTGCCAGCAGTTACCAGATAGAACCCCGGAGTGAGCAGTTCTTC,CASSYQIEPRSEQFF
TRBD1,TRBV28,TRBJ2-1,NA,TGTGCCAGCAGACTAGGAAGTGGGACAGCCCTCAATGAGCAGTTCTTC,CASRLGSGTALNEQFF
TRBD1,TRBV6-5,TRBJ1-4,NA,TGTGCCAGCAGACACCGGGACAGGGATGAAAAACTGTTTTTT,CASRHRDRDEKLFF